Below, one T cell receptor (beta chain) is given with its context. This entry is derived from a study of T cells in localized non-small cell lung cancer. The ends were cut back, 2 bases at V and 11 bases at J, with 22 bases in the middle. The length of the CDR3 is 15 residues. CDR1 and CDR2 from the germline V gene are SGDLS and YYNGEE. TCRdb's copy holds only in-frame clones and misses some; the assay was immunoSEQ multiplex PCR. The sample records 100,000 to 150,000 clones, more than 80% being singletons. The chain uses TRBV9 and TRBJ1-2, with D uncertain. This TCR was recovered from an older female donor with stage I lung adenocarcinoma. Sample: peripheral blood, taken before any cancer treatment. The CDR3 is CASSVDVFLDVAYTF. CDR3 bases: TGTGCCAGCAGCGTCGACGTATTTTTAGACGTAGCATACACCTTC.